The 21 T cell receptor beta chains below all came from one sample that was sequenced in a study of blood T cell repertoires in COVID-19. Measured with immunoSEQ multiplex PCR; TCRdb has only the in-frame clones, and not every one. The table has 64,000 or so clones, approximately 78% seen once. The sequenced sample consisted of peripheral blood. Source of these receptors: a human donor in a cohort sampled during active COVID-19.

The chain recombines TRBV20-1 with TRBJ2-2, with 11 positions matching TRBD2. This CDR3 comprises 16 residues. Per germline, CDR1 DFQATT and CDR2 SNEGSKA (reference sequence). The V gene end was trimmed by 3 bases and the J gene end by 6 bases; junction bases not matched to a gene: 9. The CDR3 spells CSASSALAGVSGELFF. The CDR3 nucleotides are TGCAGTGCTAGTTCGGCACTAGCGGGGGTCTCCGGGGAGCTGTTTTTT.

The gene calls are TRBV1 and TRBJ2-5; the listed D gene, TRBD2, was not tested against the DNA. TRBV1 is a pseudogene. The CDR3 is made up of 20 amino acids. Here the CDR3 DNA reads TGCACCAGCAGCCAAGATGAGGGTCGACTAGCGGGGGCCTCCCAAGAGACCCAGTACTTC. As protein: CTSSQDEGRLAGASQETQYF.

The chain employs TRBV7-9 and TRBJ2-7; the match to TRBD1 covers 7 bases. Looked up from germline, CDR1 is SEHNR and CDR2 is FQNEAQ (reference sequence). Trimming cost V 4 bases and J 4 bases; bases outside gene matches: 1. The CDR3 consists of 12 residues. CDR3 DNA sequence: TGTGCCAGCAGCTCGACAGGGTACGAGCAGTACGTC. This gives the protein CASSSTGYEQYV.

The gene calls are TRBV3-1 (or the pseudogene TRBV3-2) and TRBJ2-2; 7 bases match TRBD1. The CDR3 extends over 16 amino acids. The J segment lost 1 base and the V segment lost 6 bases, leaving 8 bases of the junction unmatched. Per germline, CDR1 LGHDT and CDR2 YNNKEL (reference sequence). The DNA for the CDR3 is TGTGCCAGCAGGACCTCTAGGACAGGGAACACCGGGGAGCTGTTTTTT. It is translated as CASRTSRTGNTGELFF.

In nucleotides, the CDR3 is TGTGCCAGCTCACCTGGCCGGGGGGAATCCAATGAGCAGTTCTTC. Amino acid sequence: CASSPGRGESNEQFF. The genes are TRBV18 and TRBJ2-1, with 7 bases fitting TRBD2. CDR1 is KGHSH, CDR2 LQKENI, per germline. The CDR3 totals 15 residues. The J segment lost 6 bases and the V segment lost 3 bases, leaving 8 bases of the junction unmatched.

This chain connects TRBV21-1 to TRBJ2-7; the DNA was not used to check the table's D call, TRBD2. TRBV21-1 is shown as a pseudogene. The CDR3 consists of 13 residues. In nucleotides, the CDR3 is TGTGCCAGCAGCAAAGCCCTTAGCGGGGTGCAGTACTTC. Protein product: CASSKALSGVQYF.

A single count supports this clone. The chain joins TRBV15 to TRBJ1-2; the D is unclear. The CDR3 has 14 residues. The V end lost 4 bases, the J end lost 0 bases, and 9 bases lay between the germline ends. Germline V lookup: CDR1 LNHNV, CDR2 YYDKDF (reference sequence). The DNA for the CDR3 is TGTGCCACCAGCACCGGGAGTTCTAACTATGGCTACACCTTC. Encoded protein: CATSTGSSNYGYTF.

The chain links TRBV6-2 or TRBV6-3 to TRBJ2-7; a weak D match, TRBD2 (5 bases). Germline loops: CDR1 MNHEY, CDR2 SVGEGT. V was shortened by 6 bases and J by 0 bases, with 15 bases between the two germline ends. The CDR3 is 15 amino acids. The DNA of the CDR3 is TGTGCCAGCAGCCCACAAGAGGGAATCTCCTACGAGCAGTACGTC. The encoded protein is CASSPQEGISYEQYV.

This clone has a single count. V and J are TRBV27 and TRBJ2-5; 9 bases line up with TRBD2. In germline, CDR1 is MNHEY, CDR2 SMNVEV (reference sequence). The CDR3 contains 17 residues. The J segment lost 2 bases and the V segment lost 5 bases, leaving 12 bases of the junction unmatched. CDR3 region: CASSLRTSVDRQETQYF. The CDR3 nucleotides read TGTGCCAGCAGTCTTCGGACTAGCGTAGACCGGCAAGAGACCCAGTACTTC.

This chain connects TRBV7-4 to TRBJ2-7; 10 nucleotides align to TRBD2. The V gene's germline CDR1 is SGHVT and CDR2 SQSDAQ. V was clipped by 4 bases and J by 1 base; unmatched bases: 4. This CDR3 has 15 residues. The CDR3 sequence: CASSSGTSESYEQYV. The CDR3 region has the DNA TGTGCCAGCAGCTCCGGGACTAGCGAATCCTACGAGCAGTACGTC.

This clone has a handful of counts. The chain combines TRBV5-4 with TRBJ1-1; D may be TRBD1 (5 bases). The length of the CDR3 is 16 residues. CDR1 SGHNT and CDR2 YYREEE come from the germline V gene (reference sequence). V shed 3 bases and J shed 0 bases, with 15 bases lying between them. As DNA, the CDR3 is TGTGCCAGCAGCTCAGACAGAGTCGCCATGAACACTGAAGCTTTCTTT. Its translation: CASSSDRVAMNTEAFF.

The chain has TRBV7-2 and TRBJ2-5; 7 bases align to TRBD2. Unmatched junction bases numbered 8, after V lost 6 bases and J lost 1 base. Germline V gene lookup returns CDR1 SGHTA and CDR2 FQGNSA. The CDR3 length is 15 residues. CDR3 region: CASREDPSGQETQYF. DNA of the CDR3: TGTGCCAGCAGGGAGGACCCTAGCGGCCAAGAGACCCAGTACTTC.

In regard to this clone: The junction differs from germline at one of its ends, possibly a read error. Here the CDR3 DNA reads TGTGCCATCAGCGAGTCCGGGACAGGGGGCGCAAAGAATGAGCAGTTCTTC. It codes for CAISESGTGGAKNEQFF. The chain has TRBV10-3 and TRBJ2-1, with 12 nucleotides matching TRBD1. The germline V gene encodes CDR1 ENHRY and CDR2 SYGVKD. The CDR3 contains 17 residues.

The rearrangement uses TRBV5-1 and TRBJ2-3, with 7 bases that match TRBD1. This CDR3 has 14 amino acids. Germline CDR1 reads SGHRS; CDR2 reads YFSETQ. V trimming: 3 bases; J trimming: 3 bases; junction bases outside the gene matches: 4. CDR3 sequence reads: CASSSRGRTDTQYF. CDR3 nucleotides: TGCGCCAGCAGCTCTAGGGGGCGGACAGATACGCAGTATTTT.

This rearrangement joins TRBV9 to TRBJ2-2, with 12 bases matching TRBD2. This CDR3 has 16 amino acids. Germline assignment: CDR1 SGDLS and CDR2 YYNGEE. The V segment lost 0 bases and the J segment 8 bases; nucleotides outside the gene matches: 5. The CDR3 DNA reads TGTGCCAGCAGCGTAGGACTAGCGGGGGTTTTGGGGGAGCTGTTTTTT. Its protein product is CASSVGLAGVLGELFF. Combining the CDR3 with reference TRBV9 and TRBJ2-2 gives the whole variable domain DSGVTQTPKHLITATGQRVTLRCSPRSGDLSVYWYQQSLDQGLQFLIQYYNGEERAKGNILERFSAQQFPDLHSELNLSSLELGDSALYFCASSVGLAGVLGELFFGEGSRLTVL.

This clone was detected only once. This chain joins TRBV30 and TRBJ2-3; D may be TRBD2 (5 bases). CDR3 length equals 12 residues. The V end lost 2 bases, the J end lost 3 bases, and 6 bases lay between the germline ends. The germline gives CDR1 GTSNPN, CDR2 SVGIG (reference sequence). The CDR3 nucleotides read TGTGCCTGGAGTCCGGGGACAGATACGCAGTATTTT. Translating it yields CAWSPGTDTQYF.

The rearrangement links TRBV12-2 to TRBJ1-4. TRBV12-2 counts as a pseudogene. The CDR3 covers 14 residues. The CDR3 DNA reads TGTGCAAGTCGCTTATCCCGGGGGTATGAAAAACTGTTTTTT. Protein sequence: CASRLSRGYEKLFF.

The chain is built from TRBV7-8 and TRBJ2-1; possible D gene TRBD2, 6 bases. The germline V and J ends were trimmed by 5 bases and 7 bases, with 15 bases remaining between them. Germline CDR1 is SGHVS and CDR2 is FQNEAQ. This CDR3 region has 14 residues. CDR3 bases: TGTGCCAGCAGCCGGCCTGGAGGGAGGAATGAGCAGTTCTTC. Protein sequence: CASSRPGGRNEQFF.

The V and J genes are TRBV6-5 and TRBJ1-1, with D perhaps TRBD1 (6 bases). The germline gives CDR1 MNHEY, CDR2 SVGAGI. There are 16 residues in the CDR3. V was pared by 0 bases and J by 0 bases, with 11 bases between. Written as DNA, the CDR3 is TGTGCCAGCAGTTACTCGAACACAGGGATGAACACTGAAGCTTTCTTT. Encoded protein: CASSYSNTGMNTEAFF.

The CDR3, as DNA: TGTGCCAGCAGTAGGGACAGGGCCGAGTATTCACCCCTCCACTTT. As protein: CASSRDRAEYSPLHF. The gene calls are TRBV28 and TRBJ1-6; 9 nucleotides agree with TRBD1. Germline CDR1 MDHEN, CDR2 SYDVKM. This CDR3 comprises 15 residues. V gave up 5 bases and J gave up 8 bases; unmatched junction bases: 7.

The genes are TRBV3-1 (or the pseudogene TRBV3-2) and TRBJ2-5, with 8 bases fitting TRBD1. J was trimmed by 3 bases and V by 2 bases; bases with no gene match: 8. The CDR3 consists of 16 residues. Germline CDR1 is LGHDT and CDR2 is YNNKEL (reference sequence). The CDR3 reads CASSQPWTGREETQYF. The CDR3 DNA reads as TGTGCCAGCAGCCAACCTTGGACAGGGAGAGAAGAGACCCAGTACTTC.